The T cell receptor beta chain described here comes from a study of identical twins. This clonotype has just a few counts. Template switching created a universal primer site, and the cDNA included unique molecular identifiers. Each CDR3 protein gets one entry after TCRdb re-called the 5' RACE reads with MiXCR. The sample lists under 500,000 distinct CDR3 sequences, roughly an eighth occurring once. Only healthy Caucasians were enrolled as donors. The V and J ends lost 7 bases and 1 base respectively, with 10 bases between them. This CDR3 is built from 14 residues. From germline, CDR1 is SGHTA and CDR2 FQGTGA. These data also featured in a second study, about yellow fever vaccine responses in identical twins. From that study: Twins' vaccine T cell response reportedly seemed partly convergent, partly personalized.

This TCR derives from a woman under 30 in good health. The sequenced material came from CD4+ T cells sorted from blood. The chain couples TRBV7-3 to TRBJ2-2; possibly TRBD1 for D (6 bases). The CDR3 loop reads CASKAQGNTGELFF. The CDR3 nucleotides read TGTGCCAGCAAAGCACAGGGGAACACCGGGGAGCTGTTTTTT.